This T cell receptor (beta chain) was sequenced in a study of cytomegalovirus exposure and HLA in healthy donors listed by TCRdb under 2017. Background for the entire study: According to an earlier analysis of 550 to 700 of the donors, about 179 million T cells yielded 100 million or so unique TCR beta sequences and approximately 300 Gb of sequence data. Around 320 gigabases of sequencing data and some 85 million unique TCR sequences were included in an early release covering several hundred HLA-typed donors. Of the 398 genotyped donors, over 80% were placed in the genetic ancestry cluster associated with self-reported Caucasian donors. The study aimed to test whether cataloging public T cell receptors could reveal signatures of past pathogen exposure. The T cell repertoires of some 670 subjects were profiled by immunosequencing and related to cytomegalovirus serostatus. Along with the 666-subject first cohort, a separate validation cohort of over 90 different subjects was used. To predict cytomegalovirus infection status, the study combined high-throughput TCR immunosequencing, statistical association of individual TCRs with disease status, and machine learning. In a later analysis, previously published TCR beta repertoires from several hundred donors were re-analyzed and high-resolution HLA genotyping was added so that TCR occurrence patterns could be studied. Rather than using new phenotypic data, the later analysis identified candidate immune exposures from TCR beta sequences and from how often those sequences occurred across donors. An earlier analysis of 587 of the donors used high-throughput TCR beta sequencing to judge whether each TCR beta V gene segment behaved as functional or pseudogenic. Donor age, sex, ethnicity and CMV serostatus were compiled together with the repertoire data. A later genetic analysis took genome-wide SNP genotypes for about 55% of the roughly 670 donors and used that subset as a discovery cohort. All discovery cohort repertoires had been generated on a single sequencing platform. HLA typing included class I and class II loci at four-digit resolution. The number of donors typed differed by locus, with 629-630 for A, B, C, DRB1 and DQB1, more than 500 for DQA1, approximately 570 for DPA1, and 450 to 480 for DPB1. Five DR-DQ haplotypes were treated as single units for association and clustering because of strong linkage in the cohort. Across 300 to 400 genotyped donors of the cohort, an average of about 240,000 unique TCR beta nucleotide sequences per donor were sequenced, and 15% to 20% of those sequences were non-productive.

Including the terminal cysteine and phenylalanine, the CDR3 comprises 15 residues. The kept DNA is CDR3 alone, 45 bases in frame from the first base. V and J lose 3 bases and 4 bases, and a span of 16 bases separates them. The CDR1 and CDR2 encoded by the germline V gene (reference sequence) are MNHEY and SMNVEV. The paper as a whole reports these results and caveats: A cluster of highly shared sequence variants was judged likely to represent a technical artifact of the sequencing pipeline. Most TCR sequences were seen in very few donors, while some public TCRs were found in many individuals. Because counts were too low, 15 to 20 rarely observed V segments, including chromosome 9 orphons, were excluded from the earlier analysis of several hundred of the donors. In an earlier analysis of roughly 560 of the donors, most TCR beta V segments were observed in productive rearrangements about 87% or about 30% of the time, broadly matching IMGT annotations. Assigning TCR associations to individual alleles was difficult when HLA alleles, especially DR and DQ, strongly co-occurred. Only TCR beta chains were sequenced in this cohort, and the absence of alpha or paired-chain data limited detectable features. Roughly uniform sequencing depth across donors was assumed in presence/absence analyses, although this assumption may not hold. Some IMGT-functional V segments, including TRBV6-2 and TRBV6-3, could not be distinguished by the 87-base-pair reads and were therefore excluded. A few of the identified cytomegalovirus-associated TCR beta chains were confirmed in vitro to be specific for cytomegalovirus antigens. In a later analysis, the rate of TCR association differed among HLA loci, with DRB1 alleles having the most associated TCRs and HLA-C alleles having the fewest. According to a later analysis, parvovirus B19, influenza, CMV and Epstein-Barr virus appeared linked to several top co-occurrence clusters. In a later analysis, some 18,000 TCR beta sequences were associated with specific HLA alleles at a false discovery rate of 0.05. The authors suggested that the approach could potentially be extended to other disease states and immunological phenotypes. An association between a missense DCLRE1C variant and V-gene and J-gene trimming of TCR beta chains was found in a later genetic analysis and replicated in an independent cohort. A further reported finding was that TCR beta sequences accurately predicted the HLA-A and HLA-B alleles for most subjects in the first cohort. Compared with equally common non-associated chains, HLA-associated TCR beta chains in a later analysis were more clonally expanded and had lower generation probabilities. Cytomegalovirus status was reported to be diagnosed by the classifier with high specificity and sensitivity in both the original and validation cohorts. The study gave a list of more than 150 TCR beta chains associated with cytomegalovirus. Immune exposure information for the cohort was limited to CMV serostatus. Compared with the roughly 670-donor mean, donors in an Asian-associated ancestry cluster had fewer N-insertions in productive TCRs, according to a later genetic analysis. A later analysis found that most CMV-associated TCR beta chains appeared HLA-restricted, with HLA associations seemingly driven largely by CMV exposure. Because HLA typing was missing for some donors at each locus, association tests included only the typed subset. Linkage disequilibrium might explain the correlated functional status among segregating V segments, but an unknown experimental factor could not be excluded.

A remark on this clone: Its antigen is currently not known. No quality values exist for individual bases; no much larger clone is one base distant.

The cohort was made up of approximately 700 healthy bone marrow donors. At the time of sampling, all cohort members were nominally healthy, though unrecorded immune exposures were likely present. The donor tested CMV seropositive and was one of the 289 seropositive cohort members. A peripheral blood sample was provided by each donor, and peripheral blood mononuclear cells were used for TCR beta sequencing. The Qiagen DNeasy Blood Extraction Kit was used to extract genomic DNA from the blood cell samples. The library was built by means of the immunoSEQ multiplex PCR assay. A mixture of 60 forward primers for TCR Vbeta segments and 13 reverse primers for TCR Jbeta segments was used in the multiplex PCR. Amplification of the CDR3 region of rearranged TCR beta genes was performed with a multiplex PCR assay on genomic DNA. The Illumina HiSeq System was used to sequence the amplified TCR beta libraries as 87-base-pair reads. As for how the authors treated the data: Across the 500 to 850 repertoires, a later analysis counted approximately 75 million unique TCR beta chains, 8.5 million to 12 million of which were shared by at least two donors. Raw reads were error-corrected and collapsed into unique sequences by a nearest-neighbor algorithm in which closely related sequences were merged to remove PCR and sequencing errors. Alignment of CDR3 sequences to IMGT reference sequences was used to assign V, D and J gene segments. For a sequence to be retained, a match of at least six nucleotides was required to both a V gene segment and a J gene segment. A rearrangement counted as productive if the CDR3 had no stop codons and remained in frame with V and J, and every other rearrangement counted as non-productive. CDR3 was defined according to IMGT convention as the region running from the second conserved V-encoded cysteine to the conserved J-encoded phenylalanine. Sequences without an unambiguous match to a single V gene segment were excluded from the earlier analysis of over 500 of the donors. In an earlier analysis of 587 of the donors, a V segment was called functional when productive rearrangements were above 56.7%, and segregating when the standard deviation between donors exceeded 5%. To diagnose cytomegalovirus status from the catalog of TCR beta chain sequences, a statistical classification framework was built. A later analysis assigned V and J genes by comparing TCR nucleotide sequences with IMGT/GENE-DB human TR gene sequences. The TCRdist pipeline was used in a later analysis to assign CDR3 sequences and most-parsimonious VDJ recombination scenarios. A later analysis defined each TCR beta chain by its CDR3 amino acid sequence plus V-gene family, and excluded reads lacking a unique V-gene family. To address suspected cross-contamination and a sequencing artifact, a later analysis removed 550 to 750 highly shared, low-generation-probability nucleotide sequences. A later analysis calculated a clonal expansion index for each public chain from normalized within-repertoire ranks of inferred template counts. In a later analysis, generation probabilities were computed using a VDJ recombination model fitted to out-of-frame rearrangements, and the results were checked against IGoR. A later analysis scored TCR-TCR, TCR-HLA and TCR-CMV co-occurrence with hypergeometric tests, applying a repertoire-size bias correction to TCR pairs. False discovery rates were estimated in a later analysis by permuting HLA or CMV assignments 20 times. In a later analysis, co-occurring TCRs were grouped using DBSCAN, and TCRdist sequence similarity was added for clustering within HLA-allele-positive subsets. For co-occurrence clustering, repertoires with fewer than 30,000 or more than 120,000 public chains were excluded, along with 5 or 6 repertoires with anomalous nucleotide sharing. Not all clones reach the TCRdb copy of this immuneACCESS table, which keeps in-frame sequences only. Checked studies attribute under half of the gap to unresolved V genes and leave the rest unexplained. Clone size and the V and J calls come from that table; the DNA yielded D and trimming. The sample profile shows 160,000 or so clones; roughly 80% of them were found once. Together, the top ten hold 1% to 1.5% of the sample.

The sample consisted of PBMCs. The V gene is TRBV27 and the J gene is TRBJ2-7, with an unclear D gene assignment. The clonotype comes from a man aged 50 or older in good health and CMV-seropositive. The DNA sequence follows: TGTGCCAGCAGTTTCAAGCAGAAGGCGGCATACGAGCAGTACTTC. Translated, it gives CASSFKQKAAYEQYF.